This T cell receptor (beta chain) was recorded in a study of T cells after yellow fever vaccination (dated by TCRdb to between 2018 and 2020). A note on the overall study: Libraries from fractions with low cell numbers were prepared with the SMART-Seq v4 Ultra Low Input RNA kit. Bulk TCR alpha and beta repertoires were sequenced longitudinally to track T-cell clones before and after primary and booster YFV17D yellow fever vaccination. Bulk PBMC replicates and cell subsets were isolated from blood drawn at multiple timepoints before and after both primary and secondary immunization. Two healthy male donors, one aged 18 to 30 and one aged 30 to 40 years, made up the cohort.

The intended sense of this specimen's treatment or condition label: live attenuated yellow fever vaccine strain. PBMCs were isolated from peripheral blood using a standard Ficoll-Paque protocol. CD4 and CD8 T-cell fractions were isolated with Dynabeads CD4 and CD8 positive selection kits. TriZol was used to extract RNA from bulk PBMCs, from CD4 and CD8 fractions, and from dextramer-positive and dextramer-negative fractions. Counted from cysteine to phenylalanine, this CDR3 has 13 amino acids. The DNA shown is the 39-base CDR3, in frame from base 1. The germline V gene specifies SGHRS as CDR1 and YFSETQ as CDR2. Trimming accounts for 3 bases at V and 6 bases at J, while the number of junction bases matched to no gene is 5. Many counts were recorded for this clonotype. The antigen it binds to is not known. Base-call qualities are not available, and no considerably larger clone is one nucleotide away.

TCR cDNA was synthesized by 5'RACE template switching, through which a universal primer site and unique molecular identifiers were introduced. Priming of cDNA synthesis was performed from both the TCR alpha and TCR beta constant segments. Two PCR steps were used to amplify libraries, with sample barcodes and sequencing adapters being added in the second step. Libraries were sequenced on Illumina HiSeq 2500 (2x100 bp) or NovaSeq (2x150 bp). Concerning the study's data processing: MIGEC was used to demultiplex reads and collapse the reads into UMI consensus sequences, and MiXCR was used for V(D)J alignment. Clonotypes responding to the vaccine were identified with edgeR on replicate PBMC samples, with the criteria of FDR below 0.01 and a log2 fold change above 5 up to day 15. Each bulk clonotype was labeled CD4 or CD8 based on which sequenced repertoire, CD4 or CD8, contained the clonotype at higher abundance. TCRdb reprocessing: public reads trimmed at Q25 with fastp, clones called with MiXCR, in-frame beta chains kept. Identical CDR3 proteins give one entry, which carries the most common genes and DNA. It is TCRdb's table, rather than the study itself, that gives the V and J calls and clone size. The sample table records roughly 170,000 distinct CDR3 sequences; 5.5% to 7.5% of these occur just once. Together, the top ten hold less than 3.5% of the sample.

What the research found in general, with its limitations: Compared with the primary T-cell response, the secondary T-cell response was weaker but faster, peaking on day 5 rather than day 15. Computational filtering was needed because FACS-sorted repertoires could contain abundant contaminating clonotypes from the bulk population. A small fraction of clonotypes appeared in both the CD4 and CD8 compartments, likely as a result of convergent recombination. Only a couple of donors were included in the study, so the extent to which the findings can be generalized is limited. After the booster, most clones that had expanded after primary vaccination were detected again (approximately 97% of CD4 and 88% of CD8), suggesting broad maintenance of memory.

Sequences were derived from CD4+ T cells sorted from PBMCs, sampled on the day of the first yellow fever vaccination. Rearrangement joined TRBV5-1 to TRBJ2-7; 8 central nucleotides agree with TRBD1. This receptor was identified in a young man who received the YFV17D yellow fever vaccine. The CDR3 protein is CASSSGQGGEQYF. The nucleotide sequence is TGCGCCAGCAGCTCTGGACAGGGCGGCGAGCAGTACTTC.